This T cell receptor (beta chain) was sequenced in a study of vaccination and CD4 T cells after COVID-19. Study-wide results and caveats: In convalescent patients, a median 86.3% of post-vaccine SARS-CoV-2-reactive clones appeared only after vaccination.

Sample time point: late sampling 161 to 241 days after vaccination in three convalescent patients. On this clonotype itself: The antigen remains undetermined.

CDR3 length: 16 residues. The V gene's germline CDR1 is MDHEN and CDR2 SYDVKM. The V and J ends lost 3 bases and 2 bases, in that order; junction bases with no gene match: 5. TCRdb reprocessed the PCR reads with MiXCR, giving one entry per CDR3 protein. The data contain 25,000 to 30,000 distinct CDR3 sequences, 50% of them singletons. The sequence was obtained from a human donor who had recovered from COVID-19. The chain carries TRBV28 and TRBJ2-1, with 9 nucleotides matching TRBD2. The specimen comprised CD4+ T cells from blood, sampled about 7 months after SARS-CoV-2 vaccination. The CDR3 loop is CASSFLTSGAYNEQFF. The CDR3 nucleotides are TGTGCCAGCAGTTTCCTGACTAGCGGAGCCTACAATGAGCAGTTCTTC.